This entry lists 3 T cell receptor beta chains sequenced from one sample in a study of T cells after posttransplantation cyclophosphamide. Only in-frame clones appear in the TCRdb table, and some are missing; sequencing was by immunoSEQ multiplex PCR. Here the sample spans under 20,000 clones, roughly 92% being singletons. Cells defined as naive were viable CD3+CD4+ or CD3+CD8+ and CCR7+CD45RA+CD45RO-CD95-CD27+CD28+. Material: naive CD4+ T cells sorted from blood. The receptors here all came from a woman between 45 and 65 years old in good health and a related stem cell transplant donor.

The chain carries TRBV5-1 and TRBJ2-7; 8 nucleotides match TRBD1. Germline V gene data show CDR1 as SGHRS and CDR2 as YFSETQ. The CDR3 consists of 13 residues. With 4 bases clipped from V and 6 bases from J, the junction kept 6 bases outside the gene matches. CDR3: CASSPRTGFEQYF. In DNA, the CDR3 is TGCGCCAGCAGCCCCCGGACAGGGTTCGAGCAGTACTTC.

The genes are TRBV28 and TRBJ1-5, with D uncertain. Trimming stripped 5 bases from V and 0 bases from J, with 14 bases between. CDR1 and CDR2 from the germline V gene are MDHEN and SYDVKM. The CDR3 extends over 16 amino acids. CDR3 loop: CASSHGTGYSNQPQHF. The CDR3 DNA is TGTGCCAGCAGTCATGGTACGGGGTATAGCAATCAGCCCCAGCATTTT.

The chain has TRBV9 and TRBJ2-3; D might be TRBD2 (5 bases). Trimming shortened V by 4 bases and J by 4 bases, and 19 bases separated the two germline ends. This CDR3 spans 16 amino acids. In germline, CDR1 is SGDLS, CDR2 YYNGEE. The CDR3 loop reads CASSSDSGGSSDTQYF. The CDR3, as DNA: TGTGCCAGCAGCTCGGACTCCGGCGGCAGTTCAGATACGCAGTATTTT.